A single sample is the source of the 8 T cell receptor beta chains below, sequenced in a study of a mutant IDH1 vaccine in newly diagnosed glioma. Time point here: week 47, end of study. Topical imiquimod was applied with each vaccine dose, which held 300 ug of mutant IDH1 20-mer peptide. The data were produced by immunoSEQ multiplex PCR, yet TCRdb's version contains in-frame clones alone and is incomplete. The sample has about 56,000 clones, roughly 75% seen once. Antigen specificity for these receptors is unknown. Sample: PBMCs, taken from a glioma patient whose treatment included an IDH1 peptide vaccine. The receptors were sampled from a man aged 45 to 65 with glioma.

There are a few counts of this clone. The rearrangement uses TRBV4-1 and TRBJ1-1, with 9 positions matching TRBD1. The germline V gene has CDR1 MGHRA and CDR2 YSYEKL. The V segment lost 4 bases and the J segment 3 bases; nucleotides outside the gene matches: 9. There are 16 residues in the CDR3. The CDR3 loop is CASSLGTGGGYTEAFF. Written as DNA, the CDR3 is TGCGCCAGCAGCCTAGGAACAGGGGGCGGGTACACTGAAGCTTTCTTT.

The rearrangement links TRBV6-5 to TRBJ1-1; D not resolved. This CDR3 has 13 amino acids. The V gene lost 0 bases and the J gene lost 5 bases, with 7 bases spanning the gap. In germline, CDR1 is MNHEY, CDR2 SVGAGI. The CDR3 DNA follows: TGTGCCAGCAGTTACTCGAGGGTTACTGAAGCTTTCTTT. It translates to CASSYSRVTEAFF.

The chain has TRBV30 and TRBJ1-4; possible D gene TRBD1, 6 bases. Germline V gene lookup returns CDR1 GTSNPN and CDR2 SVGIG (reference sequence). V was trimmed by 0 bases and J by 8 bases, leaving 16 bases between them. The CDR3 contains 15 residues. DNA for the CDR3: TGTGCCTGGAGTGTGGGGGGGCAGGGGCGGGAAAAACTGTTTTTT. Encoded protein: CAWSVGGQGREKLFF.

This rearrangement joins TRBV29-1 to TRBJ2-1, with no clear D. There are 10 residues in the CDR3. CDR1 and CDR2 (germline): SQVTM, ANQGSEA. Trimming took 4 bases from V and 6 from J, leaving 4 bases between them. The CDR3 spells CSVGSNEQFF. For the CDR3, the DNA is TGCAGCGTTGGGAGCAATGAGCAGTTCTTC.

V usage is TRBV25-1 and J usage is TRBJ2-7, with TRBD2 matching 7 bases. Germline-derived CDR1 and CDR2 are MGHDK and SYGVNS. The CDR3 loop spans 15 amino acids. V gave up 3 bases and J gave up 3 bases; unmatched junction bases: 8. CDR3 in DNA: TGTGCCAGCAGTGACCCGGGACTAAACCGCTACGAGCAGTACTTC. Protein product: CASSDPGLNRYEQYF.

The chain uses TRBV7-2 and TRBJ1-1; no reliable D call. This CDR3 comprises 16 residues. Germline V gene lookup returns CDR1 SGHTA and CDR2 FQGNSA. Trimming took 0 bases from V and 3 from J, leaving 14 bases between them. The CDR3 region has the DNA TGTGCCAGCAGCTTAGCGCCGGGTCCCCGGGACACTGAAGCTTTCTTT. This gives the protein CASSLAPGPRDTEAFF.

CDR3 amino acids: CASSPGQVLMNTEAFF. In DNA, the CDR3 is TGTGCCAGCAGCCCCGGACAGGTACTCATGAACACTGAAGCTTTCTTT. The rearrangement joins TRBV9 to TRBJ1-1, with 7 bases matching TRBD1. Germline values: CDR1 SGDLS, CDR2 YYNGEE. V was pared by 4 bases and J by 0 bases, with 9 bases of the junction left unmatched. The CDR3 runs 16 residues.

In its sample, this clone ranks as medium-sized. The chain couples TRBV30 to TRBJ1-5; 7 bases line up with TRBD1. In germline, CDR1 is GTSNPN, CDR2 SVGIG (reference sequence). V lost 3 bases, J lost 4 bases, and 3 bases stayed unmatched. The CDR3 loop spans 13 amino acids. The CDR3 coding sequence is TGTGCCTGGAGCCCACAGGGGAATCAGCCCCAGCATTTT. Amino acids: CAWSPQGNQPQHF.